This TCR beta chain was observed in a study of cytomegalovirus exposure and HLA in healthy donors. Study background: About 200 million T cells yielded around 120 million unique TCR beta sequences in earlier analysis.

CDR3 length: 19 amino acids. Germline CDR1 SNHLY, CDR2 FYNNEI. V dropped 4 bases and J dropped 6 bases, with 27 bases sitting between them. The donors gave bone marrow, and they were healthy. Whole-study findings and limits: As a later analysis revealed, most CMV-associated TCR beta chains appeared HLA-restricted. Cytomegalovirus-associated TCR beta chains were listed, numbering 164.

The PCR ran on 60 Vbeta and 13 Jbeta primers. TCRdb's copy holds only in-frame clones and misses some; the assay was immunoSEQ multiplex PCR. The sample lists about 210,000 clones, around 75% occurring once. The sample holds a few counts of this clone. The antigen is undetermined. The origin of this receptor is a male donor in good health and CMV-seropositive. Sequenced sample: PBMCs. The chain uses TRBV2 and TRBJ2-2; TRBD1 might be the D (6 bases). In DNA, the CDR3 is TGTGCCAGCAGTGCTCTTAGGGGACAAAGAACAATTATCGCCGGGGAGCTGTTTTTT. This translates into CASSALRGQRTIIAGELFF.